This T cell receptor beta chain was found in a study of shared clonotypes between healthy human individuals (dated by TCRdb to the early 2020s). In terms of the full investigation: A few men and two women, aged 18 to 49 years, made up the cohort. For each donor, CD4 naive and CD4 memory were each given three plates, CD8 naive was given two plates, and CD8 memory was given one plate. To estimate repertoire size and how much clonotypes are shared between individuals, the study performed deep sequencing of blood TCR repertoires from a few healthy adults. Libraries were prepared and TCR repertoires were sequenced by different laboratories using diverse techniques, in order to increase sequencing depth and limit assay-specific biases. Between about 0.85 and 9.5 billion PBMCs per donor were obtained by leukapheresis.

With respect to this clone: No cognate antigen has been identified for it. No base quality values were provided; no much bigger clone lies one nucleotide off. The same CDR3 can be traced to other DNA sequences in this sample.

Overall study outcomes, separate from this receptor: Across four donors, approximately 5% of naive CD4, approximately 4% of naive CD8, about 2% of memory CD4, and 0.3% to 0.45% of memory CD8 clonotypes were shared. Larger estimated clonotype richness was generally found for naive subsets than for memory subsets. Only blood was sampled, and tissue TCR repertoires likely differ from those in blood. Compared with non-shared clonotypes, clonotypes shared by all four sorted-subset donors had higher generation probabilities. The genetic and exposure-history diversity represented was limited by the small number of donors. Based on pairwise subsampling, the degree of clonotype sharing among donors was expected to be affected by sequencing depth. Rarefaction of sorted-subset datasets indicated incomplete sequencing despite the large sequencing depth.

CDR1 and CDR2 were assigned from the germline V gene as SGHDT and YYEEEE. Taken from cysteine to phenylalanine, the CDR3 has 12 residues. Only the CDR3 portion is preserved as DNA: 36 bases, with reading frame beginning at the first base. The junction carries 3 bases between V and J, which are trimmed by 0 bases and 2 bases respectively. Donors were healthy HIV-negative adults with no recently reported acute infections or vaccinations. All donors were Caucasian adults living in Nashville, Tennessee, USA. CD8 memory samples combined magnetically selected CD45RO+ cells with CCR7-negative CD45RA+ effector memory (TemRA) cells. After blood collection by leukapheresis, PBMCs were isolated using Ficoll-Histopaque density gradient centrifugation and then cryopreserved in the vapor phase of liquid nitrogen. Analytical flow cytometry was used to check the purity and quantity of each magnetically sorted T cell population. From each sorted fraction, genomic DNA was isolated and quantified by UV absorbance on a Nanodrop 2000c.

Using the deep immunoSEQ assay, multiplex PCR amplified TCR CDR3 regions from genomic DNA. For each cell subset, the extracted genomic DNA was distributed evenly across all wells of several immunoSEQ 96-well plates, and each plate served as one replicate. For sorted subsets, each replicate PCR was loaded with around 220 ng genomic DNA, equivalent to 30,000 or so T cell genomes. Purified libraries were measured with a Qubit 3.0 fluorometer, size-checked on a Bioanalyzer 2100, and measured again with the KAPA Library Quantification kit. Every immunoSEQ 96-well plate was sequenced on a dedicated single-read 150-cycle Illumina NextSeq 550 flow cell. The authors processed their data as follows. Because the immunoSEQ output held only junctional sequences and lacked quality scores, the filtering could not match the filtering applied to full-length reads. To assign V/J genes and CDR3, sequences were annotated against IMGT germline references using PyIR, a Python wrapper for IgBLAST v1.9. Any read was removed if the V/J assignment was weak (E-value above 1e-6), the CDR3 was missing, or the read contained stop codons, out-of-frame junctions, or ambiguous translated residues. V3J clonotypes were defined as sequences sharing the same inferred V gene, J gene, and CDR3 amino acid sequence. Percentage overlap between repertoires was computed as shared unique clonotypes divided by the size of the smaller repertoire. Three approaches were used to assess repertoire richness: RTK rarefaction, the Chao1 estimator, and Recon v2.1 estimates of unobserved clonotypes. For all TCRbeta clonotypes obtained by the gDNA method from a few donors, generation probabilities were computed with OLGA. The table comes from immuneACCESS by way of TCRdb, which keeps in-frame sequences with V and J called. Part of the clones is missing from these tables; in studies checked, under half for an unresolved V gene and the rest for unknown reasons. The V and J calls and clone size are taken from that table; D and trimming were inferred from the DNA. The sample contains hundreds of thousands of clones, 90% to 97% of them found a single time. The ten largest clones add up to approximately 0.3% of the sample.

The clonotype originates from a man under 40 in good health. Material for sequencing was memory CD8+ T cells sorted from blood. Sample cell subset or site, as interpreted from the label and publication: CD45RO+ cells pooled with CCR7-negative TemRA cells. The chain uses TRBV5-6 and TRBJ2-7; no D gene call is confident. The sequenced DNA: TGTGCCAGCAGCTTGGGCACCTACGAGCAGTACTTC. This translates into CASSLGTYEQYF.